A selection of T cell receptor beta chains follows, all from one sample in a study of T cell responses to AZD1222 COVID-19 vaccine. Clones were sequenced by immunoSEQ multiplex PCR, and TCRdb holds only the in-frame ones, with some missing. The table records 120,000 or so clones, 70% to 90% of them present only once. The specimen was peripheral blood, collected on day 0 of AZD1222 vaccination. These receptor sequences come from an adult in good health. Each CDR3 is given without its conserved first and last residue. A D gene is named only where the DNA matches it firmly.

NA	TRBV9	ASSRLAANTGELF
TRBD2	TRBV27	ASSPRTRAETQY
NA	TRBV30	ACHPMASSYNSPLH
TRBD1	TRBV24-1	ATSDLGSTGLGGELF
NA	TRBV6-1	ASSEKGGFYGYT
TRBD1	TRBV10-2	ASKGAPNTEAF
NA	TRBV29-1	SVERDRGGTGELF
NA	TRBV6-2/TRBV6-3	ASSYHPEDTYSYEQY
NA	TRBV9	ASSVGGNRNTEAF
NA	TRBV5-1	ASSLGPGTYEQY
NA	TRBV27	ASSFWGATNQPQH
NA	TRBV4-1	ASSLTTDHSNQPQH
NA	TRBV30	AGKTGYNSPLH
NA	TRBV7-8	ASSLDDSYNSPLH
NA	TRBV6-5	ASSQDRLYGYT
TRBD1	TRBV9	ASSVVTGGFSEAF
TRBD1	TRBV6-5	ASSLTGMDGYT
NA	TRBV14	ASSPYWRGIPNTGELF
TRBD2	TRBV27	ASRASGRGALAKNIQY
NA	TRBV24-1	ATSDRRDPNYGYT
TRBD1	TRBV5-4	ASSIKMGQGGRNTQY
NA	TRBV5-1	ASSFGGASTDTQY
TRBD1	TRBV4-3	ASSQQPGQGVQDTQY
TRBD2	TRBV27	ASSNTTRLAGVREQY
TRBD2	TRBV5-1	ASSDGLAGIGSTGELF
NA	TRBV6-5	ASSFLYRNYGYT
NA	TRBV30	AWSGTGLNTEAF
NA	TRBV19	ASSRFSSTDTQY
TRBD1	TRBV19	ASSKGQGGTQNTEAF
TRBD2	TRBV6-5	ASSKTSGGPFSQY
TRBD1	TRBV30	AWRLPGGLWNEQF
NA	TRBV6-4	ASSASFGNTEAF
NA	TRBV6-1	ATMRGRIGYT
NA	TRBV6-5	ASSYAPQDSTV
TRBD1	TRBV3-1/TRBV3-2	ASSQEQTGGVGYT
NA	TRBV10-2	ASRPGRWEKLF
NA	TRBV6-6	ASREGLPNEKLF
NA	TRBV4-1	ASSQEGRTYGYT
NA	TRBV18	ASSRDRNYGYT
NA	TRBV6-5	ASSYDGARNQPQH
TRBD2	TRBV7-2	ASSPRLAGDTQY
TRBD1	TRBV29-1	SVSGTGSSYEQY